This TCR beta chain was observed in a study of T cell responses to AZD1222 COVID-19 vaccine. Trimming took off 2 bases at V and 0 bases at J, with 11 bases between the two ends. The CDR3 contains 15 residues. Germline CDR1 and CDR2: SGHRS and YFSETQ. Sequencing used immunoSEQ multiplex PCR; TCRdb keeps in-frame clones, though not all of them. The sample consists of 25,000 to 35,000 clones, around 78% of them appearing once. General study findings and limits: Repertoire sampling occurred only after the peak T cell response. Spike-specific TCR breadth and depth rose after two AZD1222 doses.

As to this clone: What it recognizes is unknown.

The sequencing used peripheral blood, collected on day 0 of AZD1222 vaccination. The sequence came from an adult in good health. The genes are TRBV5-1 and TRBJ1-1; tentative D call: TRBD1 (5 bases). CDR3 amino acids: CASSFMGGVNTEAFF. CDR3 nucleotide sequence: TGCGCCAGCAGCTTCATGGGAGGGGTGAACACTGAAGCTTTCTTT.